This record covers a single T cell receptor beta chain. The antigen is not known. These data come from a study of cytomegalovirus exposure and HLA in healthy donors. PCR used 60 Vbeta primers and 13 Jbeta primers. The table came from immunoSEQ multiplex PCR; TCRdb's copy has only in-frame clones and leaves some out. The table has under 200,000 clones, 65% to 85% seen once. Whole-study findings and limits: Most TCR sequences were seen very rarely across donors, but some public TCRs occurred in many. TCR beta chains numbering more than 150 were designated cytomegalovirus-associated.

Germline lookup yields CDR1 SGHTA and CDR2 FQGNSA. The CDR3 sequence is 15 residues long. J lost 5 bases, V lost 2 bases, and 7 bases had no gene match. This clonotype was sampled from a woman aged 30 to 39 in good health and CMV-seropositive. The J gene is TRBJ1-1, the V gene TRBV7-2, with TRBD1 identical over 8 bases. The sample was PBMCs. In DNA form, the CDR3 reads TGTGCCAGCAGCTTAACCGGGACAGGTGGGACTGAAGCTTTCTTT. Translating it yields CASSLTGTGGTEAFF.